The 18 T cell receptor beta chains presented below share a single source sample, sequenced in a study of cytomegalovirus exposure and HLA in healthy donors. The method was immunoSEQ multiplex PCR; TCRdb's version includes in-frame clones alone and lacks a portion of them. The sample has more than 140,000 clones, roughly 91% seen once. The sequenced sample consisted of PBMCs. The receptors here all came from a woman between 18 and 29 years old in good health and CMV-seropositive.

This clone was detected a few times. V and J are TRBV6-4 and TRBJ2-1; 12 bases are shared with TRBD1. Germline assignment: CDR1 MRHNA and CDR2 SNTAGT. V shed 4 bases and J 8 bases; nucleotides not matched to a gene: 3. CDR3 length: 14 amino acids. The CDR3 bases are TGTGCCAGCAGTGCCGGGACAGGGGGCGATGAGCAGTTCTTC. It codes for CASSAGTGGDEQFF.

The V and J genes are TRBV7-2 and TRBJ2-7; 13 nucleotides align to TRBD2. The CDR3 is made up of 17 amino acids. The J segment lost 1 base and the V segment lost 5 bases, leaving 8 bases of the junction unmatched. Germline V lookup: CDR1 SGHTA, CDR2 FQGNSA. The CDR3 bases are TGTGCCAGCAGCCCTAGGGGACTAGCGGGACTGTCCTACGAGCAGTACTTC. It specifies CASSPRGLAGLSYEQYF. Full variable domain (remainder filled in from reference TRBV7-2 and TRBJ2-7): GAGVSQSPSNKVTEKGKDVELRCDPISGHTALYWYRQSLGQGLEFLIYFQGNSAPDKSGLPSDRFSAERTGGSVSTLTIQRTQQEDSAVYLCASSPRGLAGLSYEQYFGPGTRLTVT.

The gene calls are TRBV5-1 and TRBJ2-7; 8 bases are shared with TRBD1. The V gene end was trimmed by 3 bases and the J gene end by 1 base; junction bases not matched to a gene: 6. Germline V CDR1 and CDR2: SGHRS, YFSETQ. The CDR3 is 15 amino acids. The CDR3 spells CASSSPGQVSYEQYF. In DNA, the CDR3 is TGCGCCAGCAGCTCCCCGGGACAGGTTTCCTACGAGCAGTACTTC.

The CDR3 nucleotides read TGTGCCAGCAGCCAAGATGACAGGGGCCAAGGAACTGAAGCTTTCTTT. Its protein is CASSQDDRGQGTEAFF. The chain joins TRBV4-2 to TRBJ1-1, with 8 positions matching TRBD1. Looked up from germline, CDR1 is LGHNA and CDR2 is YNFKEQ. The trim removed 0 bases at V and 5 bases at J, leaving 8 bases unmatched. The CDR3 is 16 residues long.

V usage is TRBV6-5 and J usage is TRBJ2-1; no definite D call. V lost 8 bases to trimming and J lost 4 bases, with 18 bases between them. Germline assignment: CDR1 MNHEY and CDR2 SVGAGI. There are 15 residues in the CDR3. This CDR3 is CASRVASHFYNEQFF. CDR3 sequence (DNA): TGTGCCAGCCGGGTTGCGTCTCACTTTTACAATGAGCAGTTCTTC.

The chain is built from TRBV2 and TRBJ2-1; 11 bases are a match to TRBD2. This CDR3 has 16 amino acids. Germline assignment: CDR1 SNHLY and CDR2 FYNNEI. The junction had 12 bases not matched to a gene; V was cut back by 7 bases and J by 7 bases. The CDR3 is CASTTQGSGRGNEQFF. The CDR3 region has the DNA TGTGCCAGCACCACCCAGGGTAGCGGGAGGGGAAATGAGCAGTTCTTC.

The gene calls are TRBV13 and TRBJ1-4, with TRBD1 identical over 8 bases. Losses at the gene ends were 5 bases for V and 14 bases for J; bases not matched to a gene: 7. This CDR3 spans 12 amino acids. Germline V gene lookup returns CDR1 PRHDT and CDR2 FYEKMQ (reference sequence). The CDR3 loop is CASSHQGAGLFF. CDR3 nucleotides: TGTGCCAGCAGCCATCAGGGGGCCGGGCTGTTTTTT.

CDR3 region: CASSQGQGAASSYGYTF. The CDR3 region has the DNA TGCGCCAGCAGCCAAGGGCAGGGGGCGGCTTCTTCTTATGGCTACACCTTC. The V call is TRBV4-1, the J call TRBJ1-2; 8 positions agree with TRBD1. The length of the CDR3 is 17 residues. V shed 1 base, J shed 5 bases, and the junction held 12 bases outside the gene matches. Germline V CDR1 and CDR2: MGHRA, YSYEKL.

The chain uses TRBV9 and TRBJ2-7; 9 nucleotides agree with TRBD2. The CDR3 spans 20 residues. V dropped 3 bases and J dropped 2; count of bases not matched to a gene: 21. The germline V gene has CDR1 SGDLS and CDR2 YYNGEE. This CDR3 is CASSAPFLADRLAEPYEQYF. The CDR3 coding sequence is TGTGCCAGCAGCGCACCCTTCTTAGCCGACAGACTAGCGGAACCCTACGAGCAGTACTTC.

This chain connects TRBV4-3 to TRBJ2-2; tentatively, D is TRBD1 (6 bases). CDR1 LGHNA and CDR2 YSLEER come from the germline V gene. V lost 2 bases and J lost 0, with 13 bases in between. The CDR3 has 17 residues. CDR3 residues: CASSQSRQESNTGELFF. In DNA form, the CDR3 reads TGCGCCAGCAGCCAATCACGACAGGAGTCGAACACCGGGGAGCTGTTTTTT.

This clone was seen only once. The chain is built from TRBV7-9 and TRBJ1-3; D uncertain. CDR1 is SEHNR and CDR2 is FQNEAQ in the germline V gene (reference sequence). V lost 6 bases and J 0 bases, leaving 6 bases between the germline ends. There are 13 residues in the CDR3. The CDR3 DNA reads TGTGCCAGCAGACCAGGCTCTGGAAACACCATATATTTT. It yields the protein CASRPGSGNTIYF. Variable domain in full (rest from reference TRBV7-9 and TRBJ1-3): DTGVSQNPRHKITKRGQNVTFRCDPISEHNRLYWYRQTLGQGPEFLTYFQNEAQLEKSRLLSDRFSAERPKGSFSTLEIQRTEQGDSAMYLCASRPGSGNTIYFGEGSWLTVV.

This chain uses TRBV4-2 with TRBJ1-1; 8 bases map to TRBD1. This CDR3 region has 14 residues. Per the germline V gene, CDR1 is LGHNA and CDR2 is YNFKEQ. J gave up 7 bases and V 0 bases, and 4 bases lay outside the gene matches. The CDR3 spells CASSQDPGGREAFF. The CDR3 DNA reads TGTGCCAGCAGCCAAGACCCAGGGGGCCGTGAAGCTTTCTTT.

The sample holds a few counts of this clone. This rearrangement joins TRBV28 to TRBJ2-5, with TRBD2 matching 9 bases. With V trimmed by 2 bases and J by 3 bases, 1 base remained unmatched. CDR1 and CDR2 from the germline V gene are MDHEN and SYDVKM. The CDR3 is 14 amino acids. DNA of the CDR3: TGTGCCAGCAGTTTAGCGGGAGGGAAAGAGACCCAGTACTTC. It codes for CASSLAGGKETQYF.

This rearrangement joins TRBV11-3 to TRBJ1-1; perhaps TRBD1 as D (5 bases). Germline V lookup: CDR1 SGHNT, CDR2 YENEEA. The CDR3 spans 14 residues. Trimming stripped 7 bases from V and 6 bases from J, with 18 bases between. CDR3 amino acids: CASTSPGGAAEAFF. As DNA, the CDR3 is TGTGCCAGCACCTCCCCCGGCGGGGCAGCTGAAGCTTTCTTT.

V is TRBV9 and J is TRBJ2-3, with 7 bases aligning to TRBD2. V lost 0 bases, J lost 4 bases, and 5 bases stayed unmatched. The germline V gene encodes CDR1 SGDLS and CDR2 YYNGEE. This CDR3 has 15 amino acids. CDR3 coding DNA: TGTGCCAGCAGCGTAGTAGGGAGGGTCGCAGATACGCAGTATTTT. Its translation is CASSVVGRVADTQYF.

The rearrangement uses TRBV5-6 and TRBJ1-4; D remains unclear. The CDR3 contains 15 residues. Germline assignment: CDR1 SGHDT and CDR2 YYEEEE. V was cut by 0 bases and J by 7 bases, with 13 bases left in between. CDR3 DNA sequence: TGTGCCAGCAGCTTGGGAGGGTTTGGTGGTGAAAAACTGTTTTTT. It codes for CASSLGGFGGEKLFF.

V is TRBV7-3 and J is TRBJ2-1, with 11 positions matching TRBD2. The V gene end was trimmed by 5 bases and the J gene end by 6 bases; junction bases not matched to a gene: 6. This CDR3 spans 15 amino acids. Germline values: CDR1 SGHTA, CDR2 FQGTGA. CDR3 region: CASSTIAGGGNEQFF. CDR3 in DNA: TGTGCCAGCAGCACAATAGCGGGAGGGGGCAATGAGCAGTTCTTC.

The gene calls are TRBV30 and TRBJ1-1; TRBD1 agrees at 7 bases. CDR1 is GTSNPN and CDR2 is SVGIG in the germline V gene (reference sequence). The CDR3 spans 13 residues. J was trimmed by 8 bases and V by 3 bases; bases with no gene match: 9. This chain's CDR3 is CAWSKIQGKEAFF. The CDR3 DNA reads TGTGCCTGGAGCAAAATACAGGGGAAAGAAGCTTTCTTT. Supplemented by reference TRBV30 and TRBJ1-1, the full variable domain reads SQTIHQWPATLVQPVGSPLSLECTVEGTSNPNLYWYRQAAGRGLQLLFYSVGIGQISSEVPQNLSASRPQDRQFILSSKKLLLSDSGFYLCAWSKIQGKEAFFGQGTRLTVV.